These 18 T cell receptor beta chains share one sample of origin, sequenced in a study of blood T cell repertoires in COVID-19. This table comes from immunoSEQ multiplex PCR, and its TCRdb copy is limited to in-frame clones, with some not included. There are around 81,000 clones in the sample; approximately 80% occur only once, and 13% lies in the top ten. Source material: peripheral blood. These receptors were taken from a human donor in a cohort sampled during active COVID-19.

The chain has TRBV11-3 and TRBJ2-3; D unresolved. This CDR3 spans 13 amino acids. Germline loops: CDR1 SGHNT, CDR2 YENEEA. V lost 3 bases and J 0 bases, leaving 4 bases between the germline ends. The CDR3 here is CASSLASTDTQYF. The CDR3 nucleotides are TGTGCCAGCAGCTTGGCTAGCACAGATACGCAGTATTTT.

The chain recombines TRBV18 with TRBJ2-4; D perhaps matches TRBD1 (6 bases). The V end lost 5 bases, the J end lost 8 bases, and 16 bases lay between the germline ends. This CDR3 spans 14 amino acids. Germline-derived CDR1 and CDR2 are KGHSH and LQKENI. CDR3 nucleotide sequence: TGTGCCAGCTCAGCCGGGACACACCGTGACATTCAGTACTTC. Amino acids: CASSAGTHRDIQYF.

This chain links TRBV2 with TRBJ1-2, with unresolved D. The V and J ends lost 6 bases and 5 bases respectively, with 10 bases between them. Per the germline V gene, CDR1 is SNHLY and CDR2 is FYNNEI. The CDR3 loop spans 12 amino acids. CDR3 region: CASRRQSYGYTF. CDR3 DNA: TGTGCCAGCAGGAGGCAGTCGTATGGCTACACCTTC.

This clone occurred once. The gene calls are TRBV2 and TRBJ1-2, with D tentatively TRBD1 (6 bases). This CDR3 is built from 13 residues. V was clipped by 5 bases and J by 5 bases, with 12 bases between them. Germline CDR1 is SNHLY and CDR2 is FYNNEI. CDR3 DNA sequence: TGTGCCAGCAGTACCGACAGGATGTATGGCTACACCTTC. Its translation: CASSTDRMYGYTF.

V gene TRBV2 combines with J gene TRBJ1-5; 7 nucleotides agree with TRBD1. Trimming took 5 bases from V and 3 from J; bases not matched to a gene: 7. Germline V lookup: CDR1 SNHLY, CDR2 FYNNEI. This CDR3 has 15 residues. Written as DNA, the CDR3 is TGTGCCAGCAGTAACCAGGGACAGAACAATCAGCCCCAGCATTTT. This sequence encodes CASSNQGQNNQPQHF. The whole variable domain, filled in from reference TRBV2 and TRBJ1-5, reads EPEVTQTPSHQVTQMGQEVILRCVPISNHLYFYWYRQILGQKVEFLVSFYNNEISEKSEIFDDQFSVERPDGSNFTLKIRSTKLEDSAMYFCASSNQGQNNQPQHFGDGTRLSIL.

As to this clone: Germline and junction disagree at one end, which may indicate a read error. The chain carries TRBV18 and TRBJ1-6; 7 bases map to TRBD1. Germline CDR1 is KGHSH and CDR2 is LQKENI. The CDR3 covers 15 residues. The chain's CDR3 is CASAPAGGNNSPLHF. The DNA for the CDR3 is TGTGCCAGCGCACCCGCAGGGGGTAACAATTCACCCCTCCACTTT.

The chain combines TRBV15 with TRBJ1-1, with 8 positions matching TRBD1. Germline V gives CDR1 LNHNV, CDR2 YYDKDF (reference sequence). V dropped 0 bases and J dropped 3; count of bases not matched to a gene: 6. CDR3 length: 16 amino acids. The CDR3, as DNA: TGTGCCACCAGCAGAGATGGTGGACAGGGAGACACTGAAGCTTTCTTT. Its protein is CATSRDGGQGDTEAFF.

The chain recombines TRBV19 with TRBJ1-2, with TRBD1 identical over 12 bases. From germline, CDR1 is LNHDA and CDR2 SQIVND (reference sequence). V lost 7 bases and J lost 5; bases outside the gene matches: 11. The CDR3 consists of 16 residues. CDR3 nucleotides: TGTGCCAGTAACGATCTGGGACAGGGGGCTCTATATGGCTACACCTTC. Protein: CASNDLGQGALYGYTF.

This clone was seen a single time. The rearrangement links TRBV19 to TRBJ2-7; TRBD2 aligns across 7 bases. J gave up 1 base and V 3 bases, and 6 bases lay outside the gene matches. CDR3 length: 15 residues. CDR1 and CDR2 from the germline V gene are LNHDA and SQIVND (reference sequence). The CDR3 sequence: CASSIYLAESYEQYF. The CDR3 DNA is TGTGCCAGTAGTATCTATCTAGCGGAGTCCTACGAGCAGTACTTC.

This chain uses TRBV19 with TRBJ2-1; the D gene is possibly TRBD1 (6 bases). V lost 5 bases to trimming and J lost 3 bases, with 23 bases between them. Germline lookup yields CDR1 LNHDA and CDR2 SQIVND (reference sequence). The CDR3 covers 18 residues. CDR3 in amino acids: CASSPHGRQGTVYNEQFF. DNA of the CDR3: TGTGCCAGTAGTCCCCATGGGCGGCAGGGGACGGTCTACAATGAGCAGTTCTTC.

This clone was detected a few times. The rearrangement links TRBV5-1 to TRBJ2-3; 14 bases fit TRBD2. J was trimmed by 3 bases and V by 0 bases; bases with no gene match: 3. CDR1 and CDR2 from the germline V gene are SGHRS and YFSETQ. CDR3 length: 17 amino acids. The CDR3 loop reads CASSLGLAGGPTDTQYF. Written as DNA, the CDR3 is TGCGCCAGCAGCTTGGGACTAGCGGGGGGGCCTACAGATACGCAGTATTTT.

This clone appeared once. The CDR3 coding sequence is TGCGCCAGCAGGGCGGTAGCGGGGGAGCTCACCCAGGGATTCGATGAGCAGTTCTTC. Translating gives CASRAVAGELTQGFDEQFF. The chain combines TRBV10-2 with TRBJ2-1; 9 nucleotides line up with TRBD2. J lost 8 bases, V lost 6 bases, and 23 bases had no gene match. CDR3 size: 19 residues. Looked up from germline, CDR1 is WSHSY and CDR2 is SAAADI.

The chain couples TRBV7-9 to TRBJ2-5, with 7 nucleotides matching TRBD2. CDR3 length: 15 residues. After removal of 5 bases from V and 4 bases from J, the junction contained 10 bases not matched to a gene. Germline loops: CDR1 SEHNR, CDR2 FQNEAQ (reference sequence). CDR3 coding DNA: TGTGCCAGCAGCCTCGGGAGGCTTTTCGGAGAGACCCAGTACTTC. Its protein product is CASSLGRLFGETQYF.

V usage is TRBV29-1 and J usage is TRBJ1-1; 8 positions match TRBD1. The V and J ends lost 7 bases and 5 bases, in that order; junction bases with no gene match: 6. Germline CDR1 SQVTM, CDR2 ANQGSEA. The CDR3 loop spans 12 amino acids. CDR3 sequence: CSARTGSTEAFF. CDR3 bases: TGCAGCGCCCGGACAGGGTCGACTGAAGCTTTCTTT. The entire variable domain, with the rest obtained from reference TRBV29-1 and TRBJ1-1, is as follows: SAVISQKPSRDICQRGTSLTIQCQVDSQVTMMFWYRQQPGQSLTLIATANQGSEATYESGFVIDKFPISRPNLTFSTLTVSNMSPEDSSIYLCSARTGSTEAFFGQGTRLTVV.

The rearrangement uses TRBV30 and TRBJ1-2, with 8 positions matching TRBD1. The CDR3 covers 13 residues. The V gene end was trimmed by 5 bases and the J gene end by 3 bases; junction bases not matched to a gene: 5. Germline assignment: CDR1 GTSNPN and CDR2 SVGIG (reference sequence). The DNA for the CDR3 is TGTGCCTGGTCGGACAGGGCCTACTATGGCTACACCTTC. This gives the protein CAWSDRAYYGYTF. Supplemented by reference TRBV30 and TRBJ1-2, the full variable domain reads SQTIHQWPATLVQPVGSPLSLECTVEGTSNPNLYWYRQAAGRGLQLLFYSVGIGQISSEVPQNLSASRPQDRQFILSSKKLLLSDSGFYLCAWSDRAYYGYTFGSGTRLTVV.

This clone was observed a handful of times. CDR3 sequence reads: CASSFVYSGEKETQYF. The CDR3 bases are TGTGCCAGCAGTTTTGTCTATAGCGGGGAAAAAGAGACCCAGTACTTC. This chain uses TRBV28 with TRBJ2-5, with TRBD2 matching 8 bases. The CDR3 consists of 16 residues. Unmatched junction bases numbered 9, after V lost 3 bases and J lost 3 bases. Germline-derived CDR1 and CDR2 are MDHEN and SYDVKM.

The CDR3, as DNA: TGTGCCAGCAGGCTCTCAGGGACTAGCAGGGACAATGAGCAGTTCTTC. Protein product: CASRLSGTSRDNEQFF. The chain is built from TRBV6-6 and TRBJ2-1; 9 bases align to TRBD2. The CDR3 length is 16 residues. In germline, CDR1 is MNHNY, CDR2 SVGAGI (reference sequence). The V and J ends lost 6 bases and 5 bases, in that order; junction bases with no gene match: 11.

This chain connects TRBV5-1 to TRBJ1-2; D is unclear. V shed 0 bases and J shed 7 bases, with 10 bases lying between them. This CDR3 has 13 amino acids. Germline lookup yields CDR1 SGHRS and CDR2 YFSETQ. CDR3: CASSLEAGSGYTF. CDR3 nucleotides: TGCGCCAGCAGCTTGGAGGCGGGGAGTGGCTACACCTTC.